One and the same sample provided the 10 T cell receptor beta chains below, sequenced in a study of CD8 T cells in ankylosing spondylitis. TCRdb passed the 5' RACE reads through MiXCR, listing each CDR3 protein once. Of 30,000 to 45,000 distinct CDR3 sequences listed, approximately 15% are singletons. Material: blood. These receptors were obtained from a male donor with ankylosing spondylitis or in good health (not recorded which).

V and J are TRBV7-9 and TRBJ2-1, with TRBD1 matching 9 bases. Germline loops: CDR1 SEHNR, CDR2 FQNEAQ (reference sequence). The CDR3 runs 14 residues. The J segment lost 2 bases and the V segment lost 5 bases, leaving 1 base of the junction unmatched. DNA for the CDR3: TGTGCCAGCAGCAGGACAGGGGCCTACAATGAGCAGTTCTTC. Its protein product is CASSRTGAYNEQFF.

The rearrangement joins TRBV3-1 to TRBJ2-2; no firm D call. The CDR3 is made up of 13 amino acids. Trimming removed 2 bases from V and 6 bases from J, with 7 bases in between. Germline CDR1 and CDR2: LGHDT and YNNKEL (reference sequence). CDR3 region: CASSQTPAGELFF. DNA for the CDR3: TGTGCCAGCAGCCAAACTCCGGCCGGGGAGCTGTTTTTT.

This clonotype appeared a few times. This chain links TRBV20-1 with TRBJ2-2, with D possibly being TRBD2 (6 bases). The V end was cut by 1 base, the J end by 1 base, with 7 bases between. The CDR3 runs to 14 residues. From germline, CDR1 is DFQATT and CDR2 SNEGSKA (reference sequence). The CDR3 here is CSARARGNTGELFF. The CDR3 bases are TGCAGTGCTAGAGCGCGGGGGAACACCGGGGAGCTGTTTTTT.

This clonotype was found a few times. The chain employs TRBV6-6 and TRBJ2-1; TRBD2 agrees at 9 bases. This CDR3 spans 14 amino acids. The germline V gene encodes CDR1 MNHNY and CDR2 SVGAGI (reference sequence). V lost 8 bases and J lost 9; bases outside the gene matches: 11. This chain's CDR3 is CASHPAGGPVEQFF. The CDR3 coding sequence is TGTGCCAGCCACCCCGCGGGAGGGCCAGTTGAGCAGTTCTTC.

This clonotype showed up just a few times. The rearrangement joins TRBV28 to TRBJ2-7, with 12 bases identical to TRBD2. The CDR3 runs 13 residues. The V segment lost 3 bases and the J segment 11 bases; nucleotides outside the gene matches: 5. Germline values: CDR1 MDHEN, CDR2 SYDVKM. The CDR3 spells CASSFRLAGEEYF. The CDR3 region has the DNA TGTGCCAGCAGTTTCCGACTAGCGGGAGAGGAGTACTTC.

This clonotype has only a few counts. The rearrangement joins TRBV7-9 to TRBJ2-1; 7 positions agree with TRBD2. In germline, CDR1 is SEHNR, CDR2 FQNEAQ (reference sequence). CDR3 size: 14 residues. Losses at the gene ends were 5 bases for V and 7 bases for J; bases not matched to a gene: 8. CDR3 bases: TGTGCCAGCAGCCCAGTTTTCGGGGGGAATGAGCAGTTCTTC. Translated: CASSPVFGGNEQFF.

In its sample, this clonotype was seen a few times. The V gene is TRBV29-1, the J gene TRBJ2-1; 10 nucleotides line up with TRBD2. The CDR3 is 14 residues long. CDR1 is SQVTM and CDR2 is ANQGSEA in the germline V gene. Trimming cost V 7 bases and J 5 bases; bases outside gene matches: 8. CDR3: CSASTSGANNEQFF. The CDR3 DNA is TGCAGCGCCAGCACTAGCGGGGCGAACAATGAGCAGTTCTTC.

This clonotype was seen a handful of times. The genes are TRBV5-4 and TRBJ2-7; 11 bases agree with TRBD2. Germline values: CDR1 SGHNT, CDR2 YYREEE (reference sequence). With V trimmed by 4 bases and J by 5 bases, 5 bases remained unmatched. The CDR3 consists of 14 residues. CDR3 sequence (DNA): TGTGCCAGCAGCACTAGCGGGAGTGAGAACGAGCAGTACTTC. It codes for CASSTSGSENEQYF.

This clonotype has only a few counts. The J gene is TRBJ2-2, the V gene TRBV12-3 or TRBV12-4, with 7 bases lining up with TRBD1. V trimming: 3 bases; J trimming: 0 bases; junction bases outside the gene matches: 1. There are 15 residues in the CDR3. In DNA form, the CDR3 reads TGTGCCAGCAGTTTGGACAGGACGAACACCGGGGAGCTGTTTTTT. It encodes CASSLDRTNTGELFF.

The chain recombines TRBV5-1 with TRBJ2-1, with D possibly matching TRBD2 (6 bases). This CDR3 comprises 12 residues. V shed 4 bases and J shed 9 bases, with 11 bases lying between them. Per the germline V gene, CDR1 is SGHRS and CDR2 is YFSETQ. CDR3 nucleotide sequence: TGCGCCAGCAGCCCGAGACTAGGTGAGCAGTTCTTC. Protein: CASSPRLGEQFF.